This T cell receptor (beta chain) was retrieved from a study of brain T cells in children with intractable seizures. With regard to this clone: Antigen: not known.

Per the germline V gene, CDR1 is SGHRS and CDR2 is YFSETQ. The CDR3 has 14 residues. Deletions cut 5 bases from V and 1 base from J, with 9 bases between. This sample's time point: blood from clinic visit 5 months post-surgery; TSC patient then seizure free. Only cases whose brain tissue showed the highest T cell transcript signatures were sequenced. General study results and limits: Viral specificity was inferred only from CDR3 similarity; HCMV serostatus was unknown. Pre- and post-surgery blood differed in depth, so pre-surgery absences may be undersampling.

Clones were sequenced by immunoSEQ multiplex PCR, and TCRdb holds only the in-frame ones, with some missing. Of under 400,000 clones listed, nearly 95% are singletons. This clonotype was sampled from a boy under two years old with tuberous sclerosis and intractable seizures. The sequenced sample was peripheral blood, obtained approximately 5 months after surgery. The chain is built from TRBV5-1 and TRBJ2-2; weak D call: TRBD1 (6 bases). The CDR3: CASRRTENTGELFF. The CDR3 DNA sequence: TGCGCCAGCAGAAGGACAGAGAACACCGGGGAGCTGTTTTTT.